This TCR beta chain was obtained from a study of cytomegalovirus exposure and HLA in healthy donors. Study results and caveats: Analysis was performed later, and it showed HLA-associated TCR beta chains to be more clonally expanded than equally common others. Across donors, most TCRs were seen rarely, yet some public ones were widespread. It was reported that TCR beta sequences correctly inferred the HLA-A and HLA-B alleles for most subjects.

With respect to this clone: Its antigen is unknown.

This CDR3 comprises 17 residues. From germline, CDR1 is SEHNR and CDR2 FQNEAQ (reference sequence). J gave up 5 bases and V 5 bases, and 15 bases lay outside the gene matches. In the PCR, 60 Vbeta and 13 Jbeta primers were used. Clones were sequenced by immunoSEQ multiplex PCR, and TCRdb holds only the in-frame ones, with some missing. Among 95,000 to 110,000 clones listed, approximately 72% were seen once. This sequence was found in a woman between 50 and 59 years old in good health and CMV-seronegative. The sequenced sample was PBMCs. The chain joins TRBV7-9 to TRBJ1-1; TRBD1 aligns across 9 bases. The DNA for the CDR3 is TGTGCCAGCAGCCCAAGGACCGGGACAGGGCCCTTAACTGAAGCTTTCTTT. It codes for CASSPRTGTGPLTEAFF.